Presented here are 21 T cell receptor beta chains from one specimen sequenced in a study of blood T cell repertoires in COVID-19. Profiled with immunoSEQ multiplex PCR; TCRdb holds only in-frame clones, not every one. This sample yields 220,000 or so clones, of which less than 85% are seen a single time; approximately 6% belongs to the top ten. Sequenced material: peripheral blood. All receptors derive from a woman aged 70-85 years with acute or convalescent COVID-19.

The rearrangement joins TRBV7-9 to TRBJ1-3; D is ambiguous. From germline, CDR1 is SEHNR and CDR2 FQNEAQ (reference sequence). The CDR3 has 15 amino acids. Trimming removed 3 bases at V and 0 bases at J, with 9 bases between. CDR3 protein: CASSFRGLSGNTIYF. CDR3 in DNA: TGTGCCAGCAGCTTTCGAGGCCTCTCTGGAAACACCATATATTTT. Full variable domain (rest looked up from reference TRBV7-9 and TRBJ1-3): DTGVSQNPRHKITKRGQNVTFRCDPISEHNRLYWYRQTLGQGPEFLTYFQNEAQLEKSRLLSDRFSAERPKGSFSTLEIQRTEQGDSAMYLCASSFRGLSGNTIYFGEGSWLTVV.

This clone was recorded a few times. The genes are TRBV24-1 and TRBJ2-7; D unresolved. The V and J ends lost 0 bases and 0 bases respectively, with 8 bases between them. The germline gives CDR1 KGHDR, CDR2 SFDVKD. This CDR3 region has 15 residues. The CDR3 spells CATSDLLRSSYEQYF. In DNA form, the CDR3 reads TGTGCCACCAGTGATTTGCTCCGGAGCTCCTACGAGCAGTACTTC.

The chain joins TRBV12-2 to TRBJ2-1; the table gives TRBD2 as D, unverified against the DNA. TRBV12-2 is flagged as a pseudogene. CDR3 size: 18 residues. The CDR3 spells CASRSSRGTSGSYNEQFF. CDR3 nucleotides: TGTGCAAGTCGCTCGAGTAGGGGGACTAGCGGGAGCTACAATGAGCAGTTCTTC.

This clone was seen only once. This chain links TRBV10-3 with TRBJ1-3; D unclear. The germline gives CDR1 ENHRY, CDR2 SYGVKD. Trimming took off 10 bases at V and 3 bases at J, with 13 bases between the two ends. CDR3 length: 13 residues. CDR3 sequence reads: CATSQYNGNTIYF. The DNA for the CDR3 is TGTGCCACCTCCCAGTATAATGGAAACACCATATATTTT.

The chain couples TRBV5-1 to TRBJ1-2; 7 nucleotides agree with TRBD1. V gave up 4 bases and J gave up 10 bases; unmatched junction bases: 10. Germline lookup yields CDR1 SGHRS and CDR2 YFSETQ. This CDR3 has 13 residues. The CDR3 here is CASSITGEFDYTF. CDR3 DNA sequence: TGCGCCAGCAGCATCACAGGGGAGTTTGACTACACCTTC.

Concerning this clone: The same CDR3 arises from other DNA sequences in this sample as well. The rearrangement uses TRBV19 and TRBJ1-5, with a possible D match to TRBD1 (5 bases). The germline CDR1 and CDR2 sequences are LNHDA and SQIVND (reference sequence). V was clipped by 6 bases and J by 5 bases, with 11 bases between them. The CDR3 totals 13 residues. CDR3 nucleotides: TGTGCCAGTAGCCTCGACAGAGATCAGCCCCAGCATTTT. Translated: CASSLDRDQPQHF.

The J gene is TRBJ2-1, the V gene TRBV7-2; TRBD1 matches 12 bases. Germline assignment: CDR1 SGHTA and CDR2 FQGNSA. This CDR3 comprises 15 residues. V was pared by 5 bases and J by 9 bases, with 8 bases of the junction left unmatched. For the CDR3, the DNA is TGTGCCAGCAGCAGAACCGGGACAGGGGGCTTTGAGCAGTTCTTC. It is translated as CASSRTGTGGFEQFF.

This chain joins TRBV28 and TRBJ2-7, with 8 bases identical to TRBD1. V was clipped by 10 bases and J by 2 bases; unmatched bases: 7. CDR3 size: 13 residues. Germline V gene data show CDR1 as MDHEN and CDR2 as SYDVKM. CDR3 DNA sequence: TGTGCCACCGCCAGGACAGGGACCTACGAGCAGTACTTC. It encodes CATARTGTYEQYF.

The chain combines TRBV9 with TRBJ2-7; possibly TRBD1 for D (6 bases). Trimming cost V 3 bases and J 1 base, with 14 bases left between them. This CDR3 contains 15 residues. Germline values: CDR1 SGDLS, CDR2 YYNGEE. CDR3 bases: TGTGCCAGCAGCGCTGATCACAGGGCATCCTACGAGCAGTACTTC. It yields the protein CASSADHRASYEQYF.

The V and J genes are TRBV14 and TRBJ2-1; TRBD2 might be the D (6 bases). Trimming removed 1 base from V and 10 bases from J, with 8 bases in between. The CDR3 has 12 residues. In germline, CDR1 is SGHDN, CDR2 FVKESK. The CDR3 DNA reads TGTGCCAGCAGCCAAGGCGGGGTCGAGCAGTTCTTC. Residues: CASSQGGVEQFF.

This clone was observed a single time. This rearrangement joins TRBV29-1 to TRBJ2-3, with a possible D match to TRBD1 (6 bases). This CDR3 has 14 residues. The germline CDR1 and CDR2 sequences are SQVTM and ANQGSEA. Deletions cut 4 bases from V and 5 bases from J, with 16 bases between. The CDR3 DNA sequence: TGCAGCGTTGGTTCTACAGGGATTGTAGATACGCAGTATTTT. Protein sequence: CSVGSTGIVDTQYF.

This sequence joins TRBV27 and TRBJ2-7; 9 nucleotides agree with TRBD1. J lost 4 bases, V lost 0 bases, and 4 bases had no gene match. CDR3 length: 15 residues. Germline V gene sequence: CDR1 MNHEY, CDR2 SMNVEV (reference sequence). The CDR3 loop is CASSLSGQGYYEQYF. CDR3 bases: TGTGCCAGCAGTTTATCGGGACAGGGCTATTACGAGCAGTACTTC.

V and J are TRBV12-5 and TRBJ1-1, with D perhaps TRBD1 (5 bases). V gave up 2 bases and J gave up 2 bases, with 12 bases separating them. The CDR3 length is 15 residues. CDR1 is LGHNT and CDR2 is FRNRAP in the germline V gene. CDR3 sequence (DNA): TGTGCTAGTGGTTTGTGGCGGGGCGGTAACACTGAAGCTTTCTTT. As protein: CASGLWRGGNTEAFF.

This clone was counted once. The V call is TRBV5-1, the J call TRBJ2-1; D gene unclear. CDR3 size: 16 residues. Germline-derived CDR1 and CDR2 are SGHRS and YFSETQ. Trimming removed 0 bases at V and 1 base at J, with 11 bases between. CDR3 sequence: CASSLAPDNSYNEQFF. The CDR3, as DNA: TGCGCCAGCAGCTTGGCCCCCGACAATTCCTACAATGAGCAGTTCTTC.

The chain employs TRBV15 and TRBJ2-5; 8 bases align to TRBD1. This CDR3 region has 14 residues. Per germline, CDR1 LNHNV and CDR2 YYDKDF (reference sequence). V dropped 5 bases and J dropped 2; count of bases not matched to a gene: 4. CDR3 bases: TGTGCCACCAGCGTTCGACAGGGGCAAGAGACCCAGTACTTC. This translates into CATSVRQGQETQYF. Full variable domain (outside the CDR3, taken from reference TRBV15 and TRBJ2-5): DAMVIQNPRYQVTQFGKPVTLSCSQTLNHNVMYWYQQKSSQAPKLLFHYYDKDFNNEADTPDNFQSRRPNTSFCFLDIRSPGLGDTAMYLCATSVRQGQETQYFGPGTRLLVL.

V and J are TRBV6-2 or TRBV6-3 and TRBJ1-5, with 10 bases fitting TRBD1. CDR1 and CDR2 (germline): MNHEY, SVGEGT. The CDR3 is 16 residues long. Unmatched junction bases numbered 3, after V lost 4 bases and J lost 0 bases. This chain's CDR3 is CASSSRQGASNQPQHF. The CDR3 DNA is TGTGCCAGCAGTTCCCGACAGGGGGCTAGCAATCAGCCCCAGCATTTT.

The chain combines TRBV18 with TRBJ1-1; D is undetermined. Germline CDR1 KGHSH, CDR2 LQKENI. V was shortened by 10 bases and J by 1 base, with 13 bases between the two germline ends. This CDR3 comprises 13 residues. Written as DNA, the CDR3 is TGTGCCACCCGCCCGGGAGCGAACACTGAAGCTTTCTTT. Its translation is CATRPGANTEAFF. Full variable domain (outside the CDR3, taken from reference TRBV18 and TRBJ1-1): NAGVMQNPRHLVRRRGQEARLRCSPMKGHSHVYWYRQLPEEGLKFMVYLQKENIIDESGMPKERFSAEFPKEGPSILRIQQVVRGDSAAYFCATRPGANTEAFFGQGTRLTVV.

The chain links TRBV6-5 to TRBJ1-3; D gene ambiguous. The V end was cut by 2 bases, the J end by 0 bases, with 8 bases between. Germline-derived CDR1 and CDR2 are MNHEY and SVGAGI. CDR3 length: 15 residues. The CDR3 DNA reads TGTGCCAGCAGTTACCGGGGTCTCTCTGGAAACACCATATATTTT. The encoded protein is CASSYRGLSGNTIYF.

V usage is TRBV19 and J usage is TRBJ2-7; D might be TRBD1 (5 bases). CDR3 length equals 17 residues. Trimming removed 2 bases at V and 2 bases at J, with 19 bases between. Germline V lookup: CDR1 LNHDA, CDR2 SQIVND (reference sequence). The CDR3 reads CASSIKWGAATAYEQYF. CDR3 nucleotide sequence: TGTGCCAGTAGTATAAAGTGGGGCGCGGCGACAGCCTACGAGCAGTACTTC.

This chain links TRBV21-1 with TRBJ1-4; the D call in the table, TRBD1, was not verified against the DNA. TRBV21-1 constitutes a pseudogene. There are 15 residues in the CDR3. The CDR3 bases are TGTGCCAGCAGCAAAGTTTTGGGACAGGAGGAAAAACTGTTTTTT. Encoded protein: CASSKVLGQEEKLFF.

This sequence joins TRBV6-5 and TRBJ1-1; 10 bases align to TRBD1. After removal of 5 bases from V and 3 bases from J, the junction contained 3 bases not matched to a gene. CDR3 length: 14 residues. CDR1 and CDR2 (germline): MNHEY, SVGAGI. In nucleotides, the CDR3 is TGTGCCAGCAGTCGCGGGACAGGGGACACTGAAGCTTTCTTT. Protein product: CASSRGTGDTEAFF.